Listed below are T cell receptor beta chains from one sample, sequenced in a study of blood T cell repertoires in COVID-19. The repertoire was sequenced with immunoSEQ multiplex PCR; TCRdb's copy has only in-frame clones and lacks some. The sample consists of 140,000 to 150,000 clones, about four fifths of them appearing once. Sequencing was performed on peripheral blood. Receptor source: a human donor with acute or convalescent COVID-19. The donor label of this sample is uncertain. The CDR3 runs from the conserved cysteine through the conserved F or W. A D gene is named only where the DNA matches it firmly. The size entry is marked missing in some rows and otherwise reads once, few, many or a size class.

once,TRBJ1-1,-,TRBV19,CASSAYREAFF,TGTGCCAGTAGTGCGTACAGAGAAGCTTTCTTT
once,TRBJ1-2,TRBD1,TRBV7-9,CASSLWDSEGGYTF,TGTGCCAGCAGCTTATGGGACAGTGAAGGCGGCTACACCTTC
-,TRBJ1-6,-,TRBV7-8,CASSLASPASASPLHF,TGTGCCAGCAGCTTAGCGAGTCCCGCTAGCGCGTCACCCCTCCACTTT
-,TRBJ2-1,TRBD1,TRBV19,CATRGTGYNEQFF,TGTGCCACCAGAGGGACAGGTTACAATGAGCAGTTCTTC
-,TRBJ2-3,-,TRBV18,CASSPLRAPDTQYF,TGTGCCAGCTCACCCCTCAGGGCCCCAGATACGCAGTATTTT
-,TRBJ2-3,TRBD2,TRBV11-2,CASSFPGLAGPTDTQYF,TGTGCCAGCAGCTTCCCGGGGTTAGCGGGCCCCACAGATACGCAGTATTTT
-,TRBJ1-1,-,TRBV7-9,CASSSSPGPEAFF,TGTGCCAGCAGCTCATCCCCAGGGCCTGAAGCTTTCTTT
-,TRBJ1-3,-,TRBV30,CAWSVGGKVTGNTIYF,TGTGCCTGGAGTGTGGGGGGGAAGGTGACTGGAAACACCATATATTTT
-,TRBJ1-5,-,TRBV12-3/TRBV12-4,CASSYQTGGQHF,TGTGCCAGCAGTTACCAGACGGGGGGCCAGCATTTT
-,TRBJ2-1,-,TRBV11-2,CASSLGRQSQEQFF,TGTGCCAGCAGCTTAGGGCGACAGTCTCAAGAGCAGTTCTTC
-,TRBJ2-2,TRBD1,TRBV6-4,CASSDERGTGAHANTGELFF,TGTGCCAGCAGTGACGAAAGGGGGACAGGGGCACACGCGAACACCGGGGAGCTGTTTTTT
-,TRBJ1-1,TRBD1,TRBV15,CATTSTGETEAFF,TGTGCCACCACTTCGACAGGGGAAACTGAAGCTTTCTTT
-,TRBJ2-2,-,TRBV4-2,CASSRLQGMDTGELFF,TGTGCCAGCAGCCGGCTTCAGGGGATGGACACCGGGGAGCTGTTTTTT
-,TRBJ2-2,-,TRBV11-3,CASSPGGGGNTGELFF,TGTGCCAGCAGCCCCGGGGGCGGGGGTAACACCGGGGAGCTGTTTTTT
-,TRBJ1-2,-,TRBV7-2,CASSLTQGYGYTF,TGTGCCAGCAGCTTAACGCAGGGCTATGGCTACACCTTC
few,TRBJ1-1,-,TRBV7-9,CASSSRPRRGGSTEAFF,TGTGCCAGCAGCTCCCGCCCTCGCCGGGGAGGGAGCACTGAAGCTTTCTTT
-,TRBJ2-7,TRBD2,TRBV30,CAWGSPTAGTYEQYF,TGTGCCTGGGGTTCACCGACAGCGGGAACCTACGAGCAGTACTTC